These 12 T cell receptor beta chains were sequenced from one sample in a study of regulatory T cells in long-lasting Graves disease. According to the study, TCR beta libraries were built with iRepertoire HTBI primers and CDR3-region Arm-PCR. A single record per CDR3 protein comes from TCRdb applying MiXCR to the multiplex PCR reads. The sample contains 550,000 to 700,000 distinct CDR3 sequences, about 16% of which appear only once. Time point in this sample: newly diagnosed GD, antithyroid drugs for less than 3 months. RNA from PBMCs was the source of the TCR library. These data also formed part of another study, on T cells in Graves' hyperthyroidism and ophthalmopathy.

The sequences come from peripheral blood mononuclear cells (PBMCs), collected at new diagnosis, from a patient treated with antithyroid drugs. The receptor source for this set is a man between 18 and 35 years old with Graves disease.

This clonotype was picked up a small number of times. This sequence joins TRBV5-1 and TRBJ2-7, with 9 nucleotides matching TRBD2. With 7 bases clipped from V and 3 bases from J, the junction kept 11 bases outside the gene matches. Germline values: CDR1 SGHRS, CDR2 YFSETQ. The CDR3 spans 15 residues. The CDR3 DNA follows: TGCGCCAGCGCACGGGTGACTAGCGGCGGCTACGAGCAGTACTTC. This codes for CASARVTSGGYEQYF.

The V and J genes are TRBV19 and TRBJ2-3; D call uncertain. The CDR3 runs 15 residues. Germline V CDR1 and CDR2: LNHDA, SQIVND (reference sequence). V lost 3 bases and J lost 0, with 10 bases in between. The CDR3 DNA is TGTGCCAGTAGTATGGAACGGTTAAGCACAGATACGCAGTATTTT. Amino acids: CASSMERLSTDTQYF.

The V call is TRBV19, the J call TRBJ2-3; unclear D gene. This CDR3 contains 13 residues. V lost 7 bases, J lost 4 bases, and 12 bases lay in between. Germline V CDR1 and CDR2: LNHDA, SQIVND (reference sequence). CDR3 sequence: CASTRRYPDTQYF. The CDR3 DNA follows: TGTGCCAGTACACGGCGCTATCCAGATACGCAGTATTTT.

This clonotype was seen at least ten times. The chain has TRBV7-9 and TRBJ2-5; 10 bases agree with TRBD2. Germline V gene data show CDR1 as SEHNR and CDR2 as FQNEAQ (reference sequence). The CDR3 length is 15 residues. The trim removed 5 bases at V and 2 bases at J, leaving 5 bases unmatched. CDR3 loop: CASSIGTSEQETQYF. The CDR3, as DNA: TGTGCCAGCAGCATTGGGACTAGCGAACAAGAGACCCAGTACTTC.

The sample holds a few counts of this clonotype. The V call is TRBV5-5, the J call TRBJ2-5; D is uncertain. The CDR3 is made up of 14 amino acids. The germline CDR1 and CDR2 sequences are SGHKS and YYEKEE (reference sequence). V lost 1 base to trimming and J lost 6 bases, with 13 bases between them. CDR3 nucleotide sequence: TGTGCCAGCAGCTTGTGGGGTGCGGAGAAGACCCAGTACTTC. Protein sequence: CASSLWGAEKTQYF.

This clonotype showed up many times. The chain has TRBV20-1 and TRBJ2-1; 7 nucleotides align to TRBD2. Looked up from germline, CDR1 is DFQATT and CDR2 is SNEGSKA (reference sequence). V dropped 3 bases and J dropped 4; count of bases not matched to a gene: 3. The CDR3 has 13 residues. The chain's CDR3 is CSASGSGYNEQFF. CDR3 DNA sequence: TGCAGTGCTAGCGGTAGCGGGTACAATGAGCAGTTCTTC.

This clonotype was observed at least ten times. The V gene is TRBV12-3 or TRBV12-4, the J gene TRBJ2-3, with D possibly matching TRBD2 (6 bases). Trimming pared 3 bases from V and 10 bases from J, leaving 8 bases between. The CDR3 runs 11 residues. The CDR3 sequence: CASSFGGAQYF. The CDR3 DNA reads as TGTGCCAGCAGTTTCGGCGGGGCGCAGTATTTT.

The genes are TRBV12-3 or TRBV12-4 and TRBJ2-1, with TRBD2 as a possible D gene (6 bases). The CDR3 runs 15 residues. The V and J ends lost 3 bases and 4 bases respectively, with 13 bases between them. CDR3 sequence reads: CASSFESGPYNEQFF. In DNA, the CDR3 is TGTGCCAGCAGTTTCGAGAGCGGGCCGTACAATGAGCAGTTCTTC.

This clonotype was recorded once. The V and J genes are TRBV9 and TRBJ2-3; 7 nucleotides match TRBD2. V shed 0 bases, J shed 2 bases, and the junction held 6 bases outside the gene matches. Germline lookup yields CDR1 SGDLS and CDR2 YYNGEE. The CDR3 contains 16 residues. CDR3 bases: TGTGCCAGCAGCGTAGGCCAGCGGGATAACACAGATACGCAGTATTTT. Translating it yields CASSVGQRDNTDTQYF.

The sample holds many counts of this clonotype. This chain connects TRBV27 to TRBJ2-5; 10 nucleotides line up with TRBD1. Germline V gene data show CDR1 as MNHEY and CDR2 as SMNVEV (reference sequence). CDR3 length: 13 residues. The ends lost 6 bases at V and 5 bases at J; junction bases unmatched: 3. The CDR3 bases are TGTGCCAGCAGAGAGACAGGGGGCGAGACCCAGTACTTC. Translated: CASRETGGETQYF.

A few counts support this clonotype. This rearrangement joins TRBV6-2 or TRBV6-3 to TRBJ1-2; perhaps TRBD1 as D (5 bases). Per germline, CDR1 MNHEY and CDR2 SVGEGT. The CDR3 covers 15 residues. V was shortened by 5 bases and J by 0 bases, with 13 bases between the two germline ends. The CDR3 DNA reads TGTGCCAGCAGTCTTCAGGGCAGTTCTAACTATGGCTACACCTTC. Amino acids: CASSLQGSSNYGYTF.

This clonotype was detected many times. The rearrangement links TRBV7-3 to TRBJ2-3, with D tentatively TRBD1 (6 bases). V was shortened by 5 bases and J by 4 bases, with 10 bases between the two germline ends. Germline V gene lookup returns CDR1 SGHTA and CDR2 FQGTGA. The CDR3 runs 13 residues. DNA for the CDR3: TGTGCCAGCAGCCAAACAGGGTCAGATACGCAGTATTTT. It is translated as CASSQTGSDTQYF. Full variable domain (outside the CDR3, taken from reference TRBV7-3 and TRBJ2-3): GAGVSQTPSNKVTEKGKYVELRCDPISGHTALYWYRQSLGQGPEFLIYFQGTGAADDSGLPNDRFFAVRPEGSVSTLKIQRTERGDSAVYLCASSQTGSDTQYFGPGTRLTVL.